The 21 T cell receptor beta chains below all came from one sample that was sequenced in a study of blood T cell repertoires in COVID-19. Sequencing was performed with immunoSEQ multiplex PCR; in TCRdb, only in-frame clones are kept and a portion is missing. The sample has about 92,000 clones; 55% to 80% are singletons. Specimen: peripheral blood. The source of these receptors is a woman aged 60 to 75 in a cohort sampled during active or convalescent COVID-19.

The genes are TRBV18 and TRBJ1-5; no clear D. V was cut by 0 bases and J by 7 bases, with 13 bases left in between. The CDR3 covers 15 residues. Germline CDR1 and CDR2: KGHSH and LQKENI. The DNA for the CDR3 is TGTGCCAGCTCACCACCGAGCAGGTCGGGGCAGCCCCAGCATTTT. Translated, it gives CASSPPSRSGQPQHF. Complete variable domain (other parts from reference TRBV18 and TRBJ1-5): NAGVMQNPRHLVRRRGQEARLRCSPMKGHSHVYWYRQLPEEGLKFMVYLQKENIIDESGMPKERFSAEFPKEGPSILRIQQVVRGDSAAYFCASSPPSRSGQPQHFGDGTRLSIL.

The chain links TRBV19 to TRBJ1-1, with 7 bases identical to TRBD1. CDR1 and CDR2 from the germline V gene are LNHDA and SQIVND (reference sequence). The V gene end was trimmed by 4 bases and the J gene end by 1 base; junction bases not matched to a gene: 6. CDR3 size: 15 residues. For the CDR3, the DNA is TGTGCCAGTAGTAAGCGGAGGACAGGGAACACTGAAGCTTTCTTT. Translating it yields CASSKRRTGNTEAFF.

The chain joins TRBV27 to TRBJ1-2; weak D call: TRBD1 (6 bases). The CDR3 covers 14 residues. V shed 1 base and J shed 7 bases, with 13 bases lying between them. Per the germline V gene, CDR1 is MNHEY and CDR2 is SMNVEV (reference sequence). The chain's CDR3 is CASSLCAGACGYTF. CDR3 sequence (DNA): TGTGCCAGCAGTTTATGCGCGGGGGCTTGTGGCTACACCTTC.

This clone appeared once. The rearrangement uses TRBV7-2 and TRBJ2-6; D is uncertain. Trimming cost V 5 bases and J 1 base, with 9 bases left between them. This CDR3 contains 15 residues. Germline-derived CDR1 and CDR2 are SGHTA and FQGNSA. The CDR3: CASSALFSGANVLTF. The CDR3 region has the DNA TGTGCCAGCAGCGCGCTCTTTTCTGGGGCCAACGTCCTGACTTTC.

V gene TRBV6-5 combines with J gene TRBJ1-1; 9 bases map to TRBD1. The CDR3 length is 13 residues. V was pared by 7 bases and J by 6 bases, with 6 bases of the junction left unmatched. Germline V CDR1 and CDR2: MNHEY, SVGAGI. CDR3 in amino acids: CASITGGDSEAFF. The DNA of the CDR3 is TGTGCCAGCATTACAGGGGGCGATTCTGAAGCTTTCTTT.

The chain is built from TRBV2 and TRBJ2-7, with D perhaps TRBD2 (5 bases). The V gene lost 7 bases and the J gene lost 3 bases, with 13 bases spanning the gap. This CDR3 has 13 residues. Germline-derived CDR1 and CDR2 are SNHLY and FYNNEI. DNA of the CDR3: TGTGCCAGCACCCAAGTGGGAGTCTACGAGCAGTACTTC. Translated, it gives CASTQVGVYEQYF.

On this clone itself: Different DNA sequences within this sample yield the same CDR3. The chain combines TRBV7-9 with TRBJ1-4, with D possibly matching TRBD1 (5 bases). Germline V gene lookup returns CDR1 SEHNR and CDR2 FQNEAQ (reference sequence). The CDR3 contains 15 residues. V was pared by 5 bases and J by 5 bases, with 15 bases between. CDR3 in DNA: TGTGCCAGCAGCCGTGGTACAGGCGCCAATGAAAAACTGTTTTTT. Its protein is CASSRGTGANEKLFF.

The rearrangement links TRBV4-2 to TRBJ2-3; 8 bases map to TRBD2. Germline V gene sequence: CDR1 LGHNA, CDR2 YNFKEQ. Unmatched junction bases numbered 3, after V lost 0 bases and J lost 4 bases. The CDR3 length is 15 residues. Here the CDR3 reads CASSQETAGADTQYF. The CDR3 region has the DNA TGTGCCAGCAGCCAAGAGACAGCGGGGGCAGATACGCAGTATTTT.

The rearrangement links TRBV7-3 to TRBJ2-3; maybe TRBD2 (6 bases). The germline V and J ends were trimmed by 2 bases and 4 bases, with 7 bases remaining between them. In germline, CDR1 is SGHTA, CDR2 FQGTGA. The CDR3 consists of 13 residues. The CDR3 nucleotides are TGTGCCAGCAGCTTACGGGGGTCAGATACGCAGTATTTT. Amino acid sequence: CASSLRGSDTQYF.

The count of this clone is one. This chain links TRBV27 with TRBJ2-7; 8 nucleotides match TRBD1. CDR1 and CDR2 from the germline V gene are MNHEY and SMNVEV (reference sequence). CDR3 length: 13 residues. The V gene end was trimmed by 5 bases and the J gene end by 5 bases; junction bases not matched to a gene: 5. CDR3 region: CASSRQGFDEQYF. The DNA for the CDR3 is TGTGCCAGCAGTAGACAGGGGTTCGACGAGCAGTACTTC.

The J gene is TRBJ1-1, the V gene TRBV19; 7 bases match TRBD1. Per the germline V gene, CDR1 is LNHDA and CDR2 is SQIVND (reference sequence). Trimming removed 7 bases from V and 1 base from J; junction bases left unmatched: 9. The CDR3 is 15 amino acids. CDR3 bases: TGTGCCAGTAAAAAGTATCGGACAGGGAACACTGAAGCTTTCTTT. Its translation: CASKKYRTGNTEAFF.

The chain links TRBV7-9 to TRBJ1-1; a weak D match, TRBD1 (5 bases). V dropped 8 bases and J dropped 1 base, with 11 bases sitting between them. Germline loops: CDR1 SEHNR, CDR2 FQNEAQ (reference sequence). The length of the CDR3 is 13 residues. In DNA form, the CDR3 reads TGTGCCAGCTTTCGACAGACGAACACTGAAGCTTTCTTT. Its translation is CASFRQTNTEAFF.

The V gene is TRBV5-1, the J gene TRBJ2-4, with 8 nucleotides matching TRBD1. Per germline, CDR1 SGHRS and CDR2 YFSETQ. CDR3 length equals 15 residues. J lost 4 bases, V lost 2 bases, and 5 bases had no gene match. CDR3 residues: CASSLGDRGKNIQYF. DNA of the CDR3: TGCGCCAGCAGCTTAGGAGACAGGGGTAAAAACATTCAGTACTTC.

The gene calls are TRBV7-9 and TRBJ2-7; perhaps TRBD2 as D (5 bases). The CDR3 covers 14 residues. Between the trimmed V and J ends, which lost 2 bases and 4 bases, there was a span of 12 bases. Germline CDR1 reads SEHNR; CDR2 reads FQNEAQ (reference sequence). The CDR3 reads CASSLTRAGYEQYF. The CDR3 coding sequence is TGTGCCAGCAGCTTAACACGGGCGGGTTACGAGCAGTACTTC.

The table lists this clone with a few counts. The chain recombines TRBV5-1 with TRBJ2-1; 12 nucleotides line up with TRBD2. V dropped 4 bases and J dropped 7; count of bases not matched to a gene: 9. The CDR3 length is 16 residues. Germline CDR1 reads SGHRS; CDR2 reads YFSETQ. This chain's CDR3 is CASSRTSGASGNEQFF. CDR3 coding DNA: TGCGCCAGCAGCCGGACTAGCGGGGCCTCGGGGAATGAGCAGTTCTTC.

V is TRBV28 and J is TRBJ2-1; 10 bases fit TRBD2. Germline CDR1 and CDR2: MDHEN and SYDVKM. The V gene end was trimmed by 7 bases and the J gene end by 9 bases; junction bases not matched to a gene: 12. The length of the CDR3 is 15 residues. DNA of the CDR3: TGTGCCAGCACAAAGAGAGCGGGGGGGATTGGTGAGCAGTTCTTC. Encoded protein: CASTKRAGGIGEQFF.

The chain links TRBV4-2 to TRBJ2-3; no reliable D call. The V end lost 0 bases, the J end lost 2 bases, and 9 bases lay between the germline ends. The CDR3 contains 15 residues. From germline, CDR1 is LGHNA and CDR2 YNFKEQ. CDR3 residues: CASSQEAFPTDTQYF. CDR3 nucleotides: TGTGCCAGCAGCCAAGAAGCATTTCCCACAGATACGCAGTATTTT.

The chain links TRBV7-9 to TRBJ2-5; 12 nucleotides match TRBD1. The CDR3 spans 16 residues. The germline gives CDR1 SEHNR, CDR2 FQNEAQ (reference sequence). After removal of 5 bases from V and 4 bases from J, the junction contained 8 bases not matched to a gene. CDR3 residues: CASSASGTGGSETQYF. Here the CDR3 DNA reads TGTGCCAGCAGCGCATCCGGGACAGGGGGCTCAGAGACCCAGTACTTC.

V usage is TRBV2 and J usage is TRBJ1-5; D is undetermined. Looked up from germline, CDR1 is SNHLY and CDR2 is FYNNEI. V was cut by 5 bases and J by 0 bases, with 11 bases left in between. The CDR3 covers 15 residues. CDR3 protein: CASSNHGDSNQPQHF. In DNA form, the CDR3 reads TGTGCCAGCAGTAACCACGGGGATAGCAATCAGCCCCAGCATTTT.

This clone was seen just once. The CDR3, as DNA: TGTGCCAGCAGGGCCGGGACACAACAATTCCCCCAGAATGAGCAGTTCTTC. Translation: CASRAGTQQFPQNEQFF. V gene TRBV21-1 combines with J gene TRBJ2-1; the D segment call TRBD1 is taken from the table without a DNA check. TRBV21-1 is an annotated pseudogene. This CDR3 contains 17 residues.

The V call is TRBV2, the J call TRBJ2-2; 12 positions match TRBD2. CDR1 is SNHLY and CDR2 is FYNNEI in the germline V gene. This CDR3 is 17 amino acids long. Germline trimming cut 6 bases from V and 1 base from J; bases unmatched to any gene: 6. CDR3 DNA sequence: TGTGCCAGCAGGGAACTAGCGGGGGGCGTGAACACCGGGGAGCTGTTTTTT. Its protein is CASRELAGGVNTGELFF. Full variable domain (outside the CDR3, taken from reference TRBV2 and TRBJ2-2): EPEVTQTPSHQVTQMGQEVILRCVPISNHLYFYWYRQILGQKVEFLVSFYNNEISEKSEIFDDQFSVERPDGSNFTLKIRSTKLEDSAMYFCASRELAGGVNTGELFFGEGSRLTVL.